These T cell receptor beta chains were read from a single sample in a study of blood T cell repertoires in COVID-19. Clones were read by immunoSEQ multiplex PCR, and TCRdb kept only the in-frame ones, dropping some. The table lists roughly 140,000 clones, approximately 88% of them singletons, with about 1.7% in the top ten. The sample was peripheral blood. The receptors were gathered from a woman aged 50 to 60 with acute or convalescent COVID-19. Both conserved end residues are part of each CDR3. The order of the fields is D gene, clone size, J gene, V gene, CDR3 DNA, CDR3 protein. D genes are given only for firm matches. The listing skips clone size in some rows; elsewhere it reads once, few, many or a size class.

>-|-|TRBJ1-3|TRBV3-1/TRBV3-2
TGTGCCAGCAGCCAAGACTCCAGCTCTGGAAACACCATATATTTT
CASSQDSSSGNTIYF
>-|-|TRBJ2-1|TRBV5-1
TGCGCCAGCAGCTTACCAGCGGGTCACGATGAGCAGTTCTTC
CASSLPAGHDEQFF
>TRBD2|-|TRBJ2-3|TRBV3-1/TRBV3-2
TGTGCCAGCAGCCAAGGGGGACTAGATCTCCTTACGCAGTATTTT
CASSQGGLDLLTQYF
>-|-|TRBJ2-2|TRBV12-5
TGTGCTAGTACGGGCGGTTCGGGGTCCGGGGAGCTGTTTTTT
CASTGGSGSGELFF
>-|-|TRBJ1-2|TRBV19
TGTGCCAGTAGTACTTCAGGGTGGAACTGGGCTAACTATGGCTACACCTTC
CASSTSGWNWANYGYTF
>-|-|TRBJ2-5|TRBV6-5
TGTGCCGGACACTCTAGCGTTCAAGAGACCCAGTACTTC
CAGHSSVQETQYF
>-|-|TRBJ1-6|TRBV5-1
TGCGCCAGCAGCTTGGAACCAGGGGTAGGCTCACCCCTCCACTTT
CASSLEPGVGSPLHF
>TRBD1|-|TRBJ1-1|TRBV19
TGTGCCAGTAGTATTATTGGGACAGGGGCTAACACTGAAGCTTTCTTT
CASSIIGTGANTEAFF
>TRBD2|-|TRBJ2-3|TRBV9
TGTGCCAGCAGCAGTGAGGGGACTAGCGGACATACGCAGTATTTT
CASSSEGTSGHTQYF
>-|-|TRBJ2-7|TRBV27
TGTGCCAGCGGAGGGTGGAGTCCGCCCTACGAGCAGTACTTC
CASGGWSPPYEQYF
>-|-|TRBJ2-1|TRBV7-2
TGTGCCAGCAGCCCTTGGGGCACGAGCTCCTACAATGAGCAGTTCTTC
CASSPWGTSSYNEQFF
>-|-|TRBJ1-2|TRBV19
TGTGCCAGTAGTATACAGGGGCGTCAATACTATGGCTACACCTTC
CASSIQGRQYYGYTF
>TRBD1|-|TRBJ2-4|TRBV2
TGTGCCAGCAGTAAGGGGGCTGCGAACATTCAGTACTTC
CASSKGAANIQYF
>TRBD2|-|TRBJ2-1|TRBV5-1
TGCGCCAGCCAAGGACTAGCGGGATCGAATGAGCAGTTCTTC
CASQGLAGSNEQFF
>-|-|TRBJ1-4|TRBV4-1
TGCGCCAGCAGCCAAGATAGAGGCAACATCCCGGAAAAACTGTTTTTT
CASSQDRGNIPEKLFF
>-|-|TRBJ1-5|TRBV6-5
TGTGCCAGCAGCACCCCAGGGGAGCCCCAGCATTTT
CASSTPGEPQHF
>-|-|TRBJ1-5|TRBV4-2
TGTGCCAGCAGCCAGGGGACACGGATCAATCAGCCCCAGCATTTT
CASSQGTRINQPQHF
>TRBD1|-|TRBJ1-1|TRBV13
TGTGCCAGCAGCACTCCAGGGGGCGGATACACTGAAGCTTTCTTT
CASSTPGGGYTEAFF
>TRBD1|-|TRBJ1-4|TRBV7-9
TGTGCCAGCAGCCCAGGGGGGACTAATGAAAAACTGTTTTTT
CASSPGGTNEKLFF
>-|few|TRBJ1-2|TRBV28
TGTGCCACCGGGCAGGGGAATGGCTACACCTTC
CATGQGNGYTF
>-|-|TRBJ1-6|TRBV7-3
TGTGCCAGCAGCTTACAAGCAAATTCACCCCTCCACTTT
CASSLQANSPLHF
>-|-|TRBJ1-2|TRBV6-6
TGTGCCAGCAGTTACTCGCTGGAGGCGATCTACACCTTC
CASSYSLEAIYTF
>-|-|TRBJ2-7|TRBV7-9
TGTGCCAGCAGCTTAAGGACAGCCTCCTACGAGCAGTACTTC
CASSLRTASYEQYF
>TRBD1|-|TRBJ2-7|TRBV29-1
TGCAGCGTTGAGGGGACAGGGGGCGCCGAGCAGTACTTC
CSVEGTGGAEQYF
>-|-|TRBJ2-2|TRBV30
TGTGCCTGGAGTGTAGTGGAACAGGGCCGGCTGTTTTTT
CAWSVVEQGRLFF
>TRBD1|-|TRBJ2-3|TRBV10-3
TGTGCCATCACCCGAACGACAGGGAGAAGCACAGATACGCAGTATTTT
CAITRTTGRSTDTQYF
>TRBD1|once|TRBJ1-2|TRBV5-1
TGCGCCAGCACCCCGGGACAGGGTGAAGGCTACACCTTC
CASTPGQGEGYTF
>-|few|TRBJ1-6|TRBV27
TGTGCCAGCACCATAGGGGGGGCCCCCTATAATTCACCCCTCCACTTT
CASTIGGAPYNSPLHF
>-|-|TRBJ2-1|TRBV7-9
TGTGCCAGCAGCCCCCCAGGGGCGGGCTACAATGAGCAGTTCTTC
CASSPPGAGYNEQFF
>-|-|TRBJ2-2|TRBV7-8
TGTGCCAGCAGCTTATCAAGCCTGAACACCGGGGAGCTGTTTTTT
CASSLSSLNTGELFF
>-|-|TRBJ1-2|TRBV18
TGTGCCAGCTCACCTGTCCGGGGAGAAAGGGGCTACACCTTC
CASSPVRGERGYTF
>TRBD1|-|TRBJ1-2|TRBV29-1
TGCAGCGTTGAGAACAGGGGGCGCGGTACATATGGCTACACCTTC
CSVENRGRGTYGYTF
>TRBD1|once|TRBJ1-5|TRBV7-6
TGTGCCAGCAGCTCATCACAGGGGGCGGTTCAGCCCCAGCATTTT
CASSSSQGAVQPQHF
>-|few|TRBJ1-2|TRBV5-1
TGCGCCAGCAGTTATACCCAGGGCGACTATGGCTACACCTTC
CASSYTQGDYGYTF
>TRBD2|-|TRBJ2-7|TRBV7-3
TGTGCCAGCAGCCCCGAGCGGGGGGCCGCCTACGAGCAGTACTTC
CASSPERGAAYEQYF
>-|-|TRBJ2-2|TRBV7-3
TGTGCCAGCAGCCCCATACCCGGCACCGGGGAGCTGTTTTTT
CASSPIPGTGELFF
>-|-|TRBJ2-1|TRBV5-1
TGCGCCAGCAGCTTTTCTAGCTCCAATGAGCAGTTCTTC
CASSFSSSNEQFF
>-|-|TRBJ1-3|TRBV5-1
TGCGCCAGCAGCTTGTCGGATCGAGGGAGAAACACCATATATTTT
CASSLSDRGRNTIYF
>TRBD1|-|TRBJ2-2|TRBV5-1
TGCGCCAGCAGCTGGAGACAGGGGAGCACCGGGGAGCTGTTTTTT
CASSWRQGSTGELFF
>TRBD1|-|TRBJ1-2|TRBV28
TGTGCCAGCAGTCCCGCTGGGACAGGGCTTTTCGGCTACACCTTC
CASSPAGTGLFGYTF
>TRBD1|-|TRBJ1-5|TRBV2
TGTGCCAGCAGCTTGGGACAGGCCCTCAATCAGCCCCAGCATTTT
CASSLGQALNQPQHF
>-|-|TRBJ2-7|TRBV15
TGTGCCACCAGCAGAGCCCGACAGGTTTTCTACGAGCAGTACTTC
CATSRARQVFYEQYF
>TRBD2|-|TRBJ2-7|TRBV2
TGTGCCAGCATTCCGGCGGGAGGCCCAAAAGGGCAGTACTTC
CASIPAGGPKGQYF
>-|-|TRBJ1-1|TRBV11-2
TGTGCCAGCCACGTCTCAGGGAACACTGAAGCTTTCTTT
CASHVSGNTEAFF
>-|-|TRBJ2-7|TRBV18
TGTGCCAGCTCACCACCTTCAGGTCCGAGCTCCTACGAGCAGTACTTC
CASSPPSGPSSYEQYF
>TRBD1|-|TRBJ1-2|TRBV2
TGTGCCAGCAGTTCCGGACAGGGCCGGTATGGCTACACCTTC
CASSSGQGRYGYTF
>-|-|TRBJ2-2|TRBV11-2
TGTGCCAGCCACGGTTTTGGGGCTAGGGACACCGGGGAGCTGTTTTTT
CASHGFGARDTGELFF
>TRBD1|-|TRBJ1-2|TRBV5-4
TGTGCCAGCAGCTTGGGGACAGGTCTACGGGGGCACTATGGCTACACCTTC
CASSLGTGLRGHYGYTF